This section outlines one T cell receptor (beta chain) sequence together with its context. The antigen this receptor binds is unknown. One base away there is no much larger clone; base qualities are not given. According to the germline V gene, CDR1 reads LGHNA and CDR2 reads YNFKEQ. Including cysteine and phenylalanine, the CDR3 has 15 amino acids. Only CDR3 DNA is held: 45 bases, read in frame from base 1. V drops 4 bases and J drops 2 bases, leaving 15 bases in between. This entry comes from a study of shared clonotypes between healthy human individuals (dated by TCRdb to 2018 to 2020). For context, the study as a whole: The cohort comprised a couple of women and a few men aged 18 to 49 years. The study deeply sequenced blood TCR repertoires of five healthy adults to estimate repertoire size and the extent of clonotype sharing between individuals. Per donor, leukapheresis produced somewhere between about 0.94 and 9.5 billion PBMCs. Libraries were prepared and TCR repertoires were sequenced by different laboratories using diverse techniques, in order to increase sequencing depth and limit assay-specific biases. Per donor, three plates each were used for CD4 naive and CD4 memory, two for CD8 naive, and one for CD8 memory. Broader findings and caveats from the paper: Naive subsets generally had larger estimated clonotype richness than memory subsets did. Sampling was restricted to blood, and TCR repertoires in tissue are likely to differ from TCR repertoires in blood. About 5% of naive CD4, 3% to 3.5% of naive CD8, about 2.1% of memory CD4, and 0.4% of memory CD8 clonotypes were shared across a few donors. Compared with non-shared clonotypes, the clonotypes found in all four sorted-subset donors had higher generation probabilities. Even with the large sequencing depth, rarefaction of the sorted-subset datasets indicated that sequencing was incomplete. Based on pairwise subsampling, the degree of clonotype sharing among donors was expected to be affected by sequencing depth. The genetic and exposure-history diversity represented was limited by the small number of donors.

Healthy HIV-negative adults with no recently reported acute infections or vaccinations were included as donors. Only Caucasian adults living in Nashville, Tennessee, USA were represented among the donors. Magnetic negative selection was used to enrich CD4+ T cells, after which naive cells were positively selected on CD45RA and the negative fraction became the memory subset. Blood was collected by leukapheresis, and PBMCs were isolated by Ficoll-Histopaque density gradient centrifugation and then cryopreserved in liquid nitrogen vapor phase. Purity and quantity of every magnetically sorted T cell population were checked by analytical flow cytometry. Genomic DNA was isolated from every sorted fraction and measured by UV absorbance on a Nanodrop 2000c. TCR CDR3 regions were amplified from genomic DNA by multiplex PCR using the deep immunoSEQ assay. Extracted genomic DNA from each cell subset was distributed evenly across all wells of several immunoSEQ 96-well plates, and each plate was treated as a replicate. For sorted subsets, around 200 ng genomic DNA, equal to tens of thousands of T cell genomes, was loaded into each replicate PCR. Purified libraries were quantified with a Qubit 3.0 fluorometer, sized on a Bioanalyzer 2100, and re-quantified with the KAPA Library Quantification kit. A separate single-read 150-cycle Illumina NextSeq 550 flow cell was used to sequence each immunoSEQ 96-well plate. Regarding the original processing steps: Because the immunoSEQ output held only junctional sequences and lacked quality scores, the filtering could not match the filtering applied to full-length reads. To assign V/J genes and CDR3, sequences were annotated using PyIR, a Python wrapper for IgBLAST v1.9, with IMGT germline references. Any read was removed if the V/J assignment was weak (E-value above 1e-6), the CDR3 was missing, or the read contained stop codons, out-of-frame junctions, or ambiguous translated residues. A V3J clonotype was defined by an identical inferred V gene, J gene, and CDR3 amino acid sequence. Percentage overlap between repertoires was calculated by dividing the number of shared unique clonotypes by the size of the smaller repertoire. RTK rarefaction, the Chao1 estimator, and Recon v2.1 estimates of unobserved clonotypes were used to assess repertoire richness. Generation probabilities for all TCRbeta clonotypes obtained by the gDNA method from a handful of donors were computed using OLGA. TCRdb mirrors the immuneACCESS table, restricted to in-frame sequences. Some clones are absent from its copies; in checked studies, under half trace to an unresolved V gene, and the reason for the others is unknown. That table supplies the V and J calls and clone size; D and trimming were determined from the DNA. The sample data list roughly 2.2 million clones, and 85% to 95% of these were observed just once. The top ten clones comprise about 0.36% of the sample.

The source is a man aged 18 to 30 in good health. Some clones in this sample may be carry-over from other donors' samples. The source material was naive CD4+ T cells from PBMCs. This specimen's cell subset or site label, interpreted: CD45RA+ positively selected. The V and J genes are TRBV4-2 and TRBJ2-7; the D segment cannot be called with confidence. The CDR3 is CASSRGGPETYEQYF. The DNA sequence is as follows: TGTGCCAGCAGCCGCGGTGGGCCCGAGACCTACGAGCAGTACTTC.